This T cell receptor beta chain derives from a study of blood T cells in healthy people across ages. General observations from the study: Aged donors had fewer naive CD4+ cells and lower diversity than long-lived donors.

A second 7 to 11 cycle PCR used barcoded and J-beta primers. TCRdb passed the 5' RACE reads through MiXCR, listing each CDR3 protein once. The data show some 1 million distinct CDR3 sequences, around 45% seen once. As to this clonotype: Its antigen is undetermined.

The germline gives CDR1 SGHDT, CDR2 YYEEEE. The CDR3 extends over 16 amino acids. V lost 0 bases, J lost 0 bases, and 10 bases lay in between. Sequencing input: blood. The clonotype was recovered from a woman aged 55-69 years in good health. The V call is TRBV5-6, the J call TRBJ2-1, with D uncertain. CDR3 protein: CASSLGLWPSYNEQFF. The CDR3 DNA follows: TGTGCCAGCAGCTTGGGGCTATGGCCCTCCTACAATGAGCAGTTCTTC.